This TCR beta chain was recovered during a study of T cells in Graves' hyperthyroidism and ophthalmopathy. Study results and caveats: A model of 13 V-J pairs discriminated ophthalmopathy from stable hyperthyroidism.

TCR beta CDR3 region amplification was performed from RNA transcripts. During a first-round RT-PCR of the TCR CDR3, the HTBI primer set was used. TCRdb passed the multiplex PCR reads through MiXCR, listing each CDR3 protein once. The sample has 350,000 to 450,000 distinct CDR3 sequences, about 15% seen once; the top ten hold 30% to 35%. The germline V gene encodes CDR1 DFQATT and CDR2 SNEGSKA (reference sequence). The CDR3 runs 15 residues. In the case of this clonotype: Antigen: not known. As the CDR3 is not closed by the conserved phenylalanine or tryptophan, this likely results from a read error.

Sequencing was carried out using blood. The chain combines TRBV20-1 with TRBJ2-1; 10 bases fit TRBD2. This TCR derives from a young woman with Graves' hyperthyroidism that later progressed to Graves' ophthalmopathy. In DNA form, the CDR3 reads TGCAGTGTTAGACTAGCGGGCGGCTCCTACAATGAGCAGTTCTCC. Amino acid sequence: CSVRLAGGSYNEQFS.